The present T cell receptor beta chain was sequenced within a study of T cell repertoires in cytomegalovirus infection. About the study: An indication of both CMV infection and matching HLA type came from public TCR beta signatures.

From the reads, TCRdb called clonotypes with MiXCR, one entry per CDR3 protein. The data hold around 350,000 distinct CDR3 sequences, with about a sixth observed a single time. The study, taken as a whole, reports: Adding up the frequency of public TCR beta families identified people who carried CMV plus the relevant HLA. CMV-specific TCR beta clonotypes restricted by HLA-C were the ones dominating the ex vivo response.

About this clonotype itself: Its antigen is not identified.

Specimen: PBMCs. The sequence was collected from a human donor in good health (CMV status not recorded). Some clones in this sample may be carry-over from other donors' samples.

The CDR3 region has the DNA TGCAGTGCCGGCGGGGGGATTACCGGGGAGCTGTTTTTT. It encodes CSAGGGITGELFF. This sequence joins TRBV20-1 and TRBJ2-2; 8 nucleotides agree with TRBD2. CDR1 and CDR2 from the germline V gene are DFQATT and SNEGSKA (reference sequence). The CDR3 runs 13 residues. V dropped 6 bases and J dropped 5; count of bases not matched to a gene: 5.